These 4 T cell receptor beta chains were all obtained from the same sample, sequenced in a study of blood T cells in healthy people across ages. Primers used in a second PCR of about 7 to 12 cycles were a sample-barcoded 5' primer and a J-beta primer mix. TCRdb called the 5' RACE reads again in MiXCR, with one record for every CDR3 protein. The table lists about 1,000,000 distinct CDR3 sequences, more than 35% of them singletons. The sample was blood. The source of these receptors is a woman aged 60 to 75 in good health.

This clonotype was picked up a small number of times. This rearrangement joins TRBV7-2 to TRBJ2-1; D is ambiguous. Germline assignment: CDR1 SGHTA and CDR2 FQGNSA. The CDR3 has 12 residues. The germline V and J ends were trimmed by 1 base and 8 bases, with 6 bases remaining between them. Here the CDR3 reads CASSLDGYEQFF. The DNA for the CDR3 is TGTGCCAGCAGCTTAGATGGGTATGAGCAGTTCTTC.

This chain uses TRBV6-2 or TRBV6-3 with TRBJ2-1; 9 bases map to TRBD1. The CDR3 is 16 residues long. CDR1 MNHEY and CDR2 SVGEGT come from the germline V gene. Trimming cost V 0 bases and J 8 bases; bases outside gene matches: 8. The CDR3 DNA reads as TGTGCCAGCAGTTACTCACCGGGACAGGGTATCGATGAGCAGTTCTTC. Its translation is CASSYSPGQGIDEQFF.

This clonotype appeared a single time. The chain has TRBV6-5 and TRBJ2-1, with TRBD2 identical over 11 bases. CDR3 size: 15 residues. The germline V gene encodes CDR1 MNHEY and CDR2 SVGAGI. J lost 6 bases, V lost 6 bases, and 7 bases had no gene match. CDR3: CASSWGLAAFNEQFF. The CDR3, as DNA: TGTGCCAGCAGCTGGGGACTAGCGGCTTTCAATGAGCAGTTCTTC.

This clonotype was detected ten times or more. This chain uses TRBV27 with TRBJ2-6, with unresolved D. V was pared by 5 bases and J by 2 bases, with 4 bases between. The germline V gene has CDR1 MNHEY and CDR2 SMNVEV (reference sequence). This CDR3 comprises 13 residues. As DNA, the CDR3 is TGTGCCAGCAGTGTCCCTGGGGCCAACGTCCTGACTTTC. This gives the protein CASSVPGANVLTF.